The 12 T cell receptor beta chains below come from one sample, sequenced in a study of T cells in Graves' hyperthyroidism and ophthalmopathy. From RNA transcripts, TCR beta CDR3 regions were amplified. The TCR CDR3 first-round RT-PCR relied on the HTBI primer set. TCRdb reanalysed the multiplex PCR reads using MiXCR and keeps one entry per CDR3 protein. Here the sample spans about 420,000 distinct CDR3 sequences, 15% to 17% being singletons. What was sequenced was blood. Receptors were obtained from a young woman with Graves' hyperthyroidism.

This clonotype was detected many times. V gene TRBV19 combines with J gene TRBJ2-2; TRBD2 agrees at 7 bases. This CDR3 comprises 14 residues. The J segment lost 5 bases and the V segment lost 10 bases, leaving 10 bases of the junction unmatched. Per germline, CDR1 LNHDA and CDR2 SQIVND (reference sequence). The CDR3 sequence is CATAGEGRTGELFF. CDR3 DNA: TGTGCCACGGCCGGGGAGGGTCGGACCGGGGAGCTGTTTTTT.

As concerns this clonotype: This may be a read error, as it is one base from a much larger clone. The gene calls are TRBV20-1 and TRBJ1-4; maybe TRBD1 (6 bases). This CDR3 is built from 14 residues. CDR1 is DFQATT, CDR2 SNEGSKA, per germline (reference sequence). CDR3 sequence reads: CSATDSLTNERLFF. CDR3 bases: TGCAGTGCTACGGACAGCCTCACTAATGAAAGACTGTTTTTT.

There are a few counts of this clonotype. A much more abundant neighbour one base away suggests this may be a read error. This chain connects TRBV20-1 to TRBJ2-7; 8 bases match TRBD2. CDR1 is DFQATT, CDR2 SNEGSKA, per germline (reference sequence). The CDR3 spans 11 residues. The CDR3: CSIGRAYERYF. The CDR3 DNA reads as TGCAGTATCGGGAGGGCCTACGAGCGGTACTTC.

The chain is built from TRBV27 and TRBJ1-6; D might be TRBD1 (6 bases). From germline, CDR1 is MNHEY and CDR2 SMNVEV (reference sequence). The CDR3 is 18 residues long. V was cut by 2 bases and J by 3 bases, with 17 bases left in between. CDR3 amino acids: CASSLLQGIPSYNSPLHF. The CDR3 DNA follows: TGTGCCAGCAGTTTACTCCAGGGGATACCCAGCTATAATTCACCCCTCCACTTT.

The CDR3 region is CASSSGVSAFF. CDR3 DNA: TGTGCCAGCAGCTCAGGGGTTTCGGCTTTCTTT. The V gene is TRBV11-1, the J gene TRBJ1-1; D is possibly TRBD1 (6 bases). This CDR3 spans 11 amino acids. Germline V lookup: CDR1 SGHAT, CDR2 FQDESV (reference sequence). V lost 4 bases, J lost 11 bases, and 11 bases lay in between.

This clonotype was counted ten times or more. The CDR3 coding sequence is TGTGCCAGCAGTCCCTGGACTAGCGGGATAGGCAATGAGCAGTTCTTC. Translated, it gives CASSPWTSGIGNEQFF. The genes are TRBV6-1 and TRBJ2-1; TRBD2 aligns across 12 bases. CDR1 is MNHNS and CDR2 is SASEGT in the germline V gene. CDR3 length equals 16 residues. Trimming at V came to 5 bases and at J to 6 bases, leaving 8 bases not matched to a gene.

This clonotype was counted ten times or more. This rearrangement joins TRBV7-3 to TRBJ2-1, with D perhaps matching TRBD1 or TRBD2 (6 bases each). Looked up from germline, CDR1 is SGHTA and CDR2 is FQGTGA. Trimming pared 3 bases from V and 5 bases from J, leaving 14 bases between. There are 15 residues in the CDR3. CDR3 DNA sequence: TGTGCCAGCAGCTTCGACCGGGGGCTCCACAATGAGCAGTTCTTC. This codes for CASSFDRGLHNEQFF.

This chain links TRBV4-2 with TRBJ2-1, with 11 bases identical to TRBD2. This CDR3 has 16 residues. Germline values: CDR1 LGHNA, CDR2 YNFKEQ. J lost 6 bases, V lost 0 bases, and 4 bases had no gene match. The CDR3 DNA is TGTGCCAGCAGCCAAGATAGCGGGGGGGCCGGCAATGAGCAGTTCTTC. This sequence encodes CASSQDSGGAGNEQFF.

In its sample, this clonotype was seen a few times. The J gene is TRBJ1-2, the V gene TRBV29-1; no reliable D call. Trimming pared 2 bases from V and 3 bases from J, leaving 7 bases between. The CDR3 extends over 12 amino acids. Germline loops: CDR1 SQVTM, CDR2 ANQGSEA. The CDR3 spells CSVEWADYGYTF. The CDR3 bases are TGCAGCGTTGAATGGGCAGACTATGGCTACACCTTC.

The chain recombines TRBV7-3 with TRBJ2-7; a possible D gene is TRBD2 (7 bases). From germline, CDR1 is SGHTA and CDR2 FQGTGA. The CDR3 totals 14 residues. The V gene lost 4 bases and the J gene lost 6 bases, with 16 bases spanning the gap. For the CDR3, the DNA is TGTGCCAGCAGCTGGTCCCGGGGGGCTGGCGAGCAGTACTTC. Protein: CASSWSRGAGEQYF.

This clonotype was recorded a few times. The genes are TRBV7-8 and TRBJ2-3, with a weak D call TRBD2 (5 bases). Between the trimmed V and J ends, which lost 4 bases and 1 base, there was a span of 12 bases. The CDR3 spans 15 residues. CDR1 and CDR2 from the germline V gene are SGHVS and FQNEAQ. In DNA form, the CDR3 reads TGTGCCAGCAGCTCCCAGCGGACCCGCACAGATACGCAGTATTTT. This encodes CASSSQRTRTDTQYF.

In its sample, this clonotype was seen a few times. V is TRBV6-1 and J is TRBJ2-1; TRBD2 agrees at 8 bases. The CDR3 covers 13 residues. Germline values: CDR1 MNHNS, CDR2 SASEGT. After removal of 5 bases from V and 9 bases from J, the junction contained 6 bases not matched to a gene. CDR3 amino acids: CASSKGLGGEQFF. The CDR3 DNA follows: TGTGCCAGCAGTAAGGGACTAGGAGGTGAGCAGTTCTTC.